These 25 T cell receptor beta chains originate from one sample sequenced in a study of T cell repertoires in cytomegalovirus infection (dated 2019 in TCRdb). Sequencing used an Illumina HiSeq 1500. Clones were called with MiXCR by TCRdb after fastp trimmed the public reads at Q25, and only in-frame beta chains were retained. Rows merge per CDR3 protein into single entries with the most common DNA and genes. The sample table records more than 200,000 distinct CDR3 sequences; roughly 9% of these occur just once. More than 13% of the sample is in the top ten clones. Sequencing used PBMCs. These receptors all come from a human donor in good health (CMV status not recorded). Some clones in this sample may be carry-over from other donors' samples.

This clonotype occurred many times. This CDR3 is CASATGRGQASNQPQHF. The CDR3 coding sequence is TGTGCCAGCGCCACCGGACGGGGACAGGCTAGCAATCAGCCCCAGCATTTT. The gene calls are TRBV19 and TRBJ1-5, with TRBD1 identical over 8 bases. Germline CDR1 LNHDA, CDR2 SQIVND (reference sequence). The CDR3 is 17 amino acids. V lost 9 bases and J lost 0; bases outside the gene matches: 13.

This clonotype was counted many times. The chain links TRBV7-9 to TRBJ2-2; D is perhaps TRBD1 (6 bases). This CDR3 spans 16 amino acids. Germline V lookup: CDR1 SEHNR, CDR2 FQNEAQ (reference sequence). Trimming stripped 5 bases from V and 3 bases from J, with 16 bases between. The chain's CDR3 is CASSPGAGFYTGELFF. CDR3 bases: TGTGCCAGCAGCCCAGGGGCCGGGTTTTACACCGGGGAGCTGTTTTTT.

This clonotype was counted many times. The chain links TRBV7-9 to TRBJ1-1; D gene uncertain. Germline lookup yields CDR1 SEHNR and CDR2 FQNEAQ (reference sequence). The CDR3 is 15 amino acids. Deletions cut 5 bases from V and 1 base from J, with 14 bases between. The CDR3 loop is CASSPNSARNTEAFF. In nucleotides, the CDR3 is TGTGCCAGCAGCCCGAACAGCGCTCGGAACACTGAAGCTTTCTTT.

There are many counts of this clonotype. This chain uses TRBV6-1 with TRBJ2-5, with 7 bases that match TRBD2. Trimming took 5 bases from V and 1 from J; bases not matched to a gene: 7. Germline V gives CDR1 MNHNS, CDR2 SASEGT. CDR3 length equals 15 residues. Here the CDR3 DNA reads TGTGCCAGCAGTAAAGTCGCGGGGGTCCAAGAGACCCAGTACTTC. Translation gives CASSKVAGVQETQYF.

This clonotype was seen many times. The chain recombines TRBV5-1 with TRBJ2-2, with D perhaps matching TRBD1 (5 bases). Looked up from germline, CDR1 is SGHRS and CDR2 is YFSETQ. Trimming removed 2 bases from V and 6 bases from J, with 20 bases in between. The CDR3 sequence is 17 residues long. The CDR3 reads CASSFNSRRQSPGELFF. CDR3 sequence (DNA): TGCGCCAGCAGCTTCAACTCTCGACGACAGTCGCCCGGGGAGCTGTTTTTT.

Ten or more counts support this clonotype. The chain joins TRBV7-2 to TRBJ1-5, with a weak D call TRBD1 (5 bases). The length of the CDR3 is 17 residues. In germline, CDR1 is SGHTA, CDR2 FQGNSA. With 1 base removed from V and 0 bases from J, the gap between germline ends came to 13 bases. CDR3 sequence: CASSLEGPAVSNQPQHF. The CDR3, as DNA: TGTGCCAGCAGCTTAGAGGGGCCGGCCGTTAGCAATCAGCCCCAGCATTTT.

The table lists this clonotype with many counts. The CDR3 is CASSGSWRSNQPQHF. The CDR3 DNA sequence: TGTGCCAGCAGTGGCTCTTGGAGGAGCAATCAGCCCCAGCATTTT. This sequence joins TRBV6-1 and TRBJ1-5; D is unclear. CDR1 and CDR2 from the germline V gene are MNHNS and SASEGT. Trimming removed 4 bases at V and 1 base at J, with 11 bases between. The CDR3 is 15 residues long.

This clonotype came up a few times. The chain employs TRBV20-1 and TRBJ1-1; possibly TRBD1 for D (6 bases). This CDR3 comprises 14 residues. With 0 bases removed from V and 9 bases from J, the gap between germline ends came to 17 bases. The germline V gene has CDR1 DFQATT and CDR2 SNEGSKA (reference sequence). The CDR3 nucleotides read TGCAGTGCTAGAGATCAGCGGGGGCCGGGGAAAGCTTTCTTT. Its protein is CSARDQRGPGKAFF.

In its sample, this clonotype was seen many times. V and J are TRBV4-2 and TRBJ2-7; no definite D call. This CDR3 region has 13 residues. V lost 3 bases, J lost 5 bases, and 11 bases lay in between. Germline V gene data show CDR1 as LGHNA and CDR2 as YNFKEQ. The DNA of the CDR3 is TGTGCCAGCAGCCAGAGCCGGTGGGACGAGCAGTACTTC. It codes for CASSQSRWDEQYF.

This clonotype occurred many times. The chain couples TRBV28 to TRBJ2-1; 8 nucleotides line up with TRBD2. The CDR3 totals 14 residues. Germline CDR1 is MDHEN and CDR2 is SYDVKM. J lost 1 base, V lost 6 bases, and 2 bases had no gene match. The CDR3 spells CASSRGGSYNEQFF. DNA of the CDR3: TGTGCCAGCAGCCGGGGGGGTTCCTACAATGAGCAGTTCTTC.

This clonotype turned up a few times. The gene calls are TRBV7-2 and TRBJ2-5; 8 nucleotides match TRBD2. The CDR3 totals 15 residues. With V trimmed by 5 bases and J by 1 base, 6 bases remained unmatched. The germline V gene encodes CDR1 SGHTA and CDR2 FQGNSA. The CDR3 DNA sequence: TGTGCCAGCAGCGCGGGGGGATCGATCCAAGAGACCCAGTACTTC. Its translation is CASSAGGSIQETQYF. The variable domain in full, completed from reference TRBV7-2 and TRBJ2-5, reads GAGVSQSPSNKVTEKGKDVELRCDPISGHTALYWYRQSLGQGLEFLIYFQGNSAPDKSGLPSDRFSAERTGGSVSTLTIQRTQQEDSAVYLCASSAGGSIQETQYFGPGTRLLVL.

This clonotype was seen at least ten times. The gene calls are TRBV20-1 and TRBJ1-6; D is unresolved. The V gene lost 4 bases and the J gene lost 0 bases, with 10 bases spanning the gap. The CDR3 contains 15 residues. CDR1 and CDR2 from the germline V gene are DFQATT and SNEGSKA (reference sequence). The CDR3: CSAKWGSSYNSPLHF. The CDR3, as DNA: TGCAGTGCTAAGTGGGGTTCCTCCTATAATTCACCCCTCCACTTT.

This clonotype showed up just once. In nucleotides, the CDR3 is TGCGCCAGCAGCTTGGGGCAGGTGGGGAATGAAAAACTGTTTTTT. Its translation: CASSLGQVGNEKLFF. V gene TRBV5-1 combines with J gene TRBJ1-4; no firm D call. Per the germline V gene, CDR1 is SGHRS and CDR2 is YFSETQ. V lost 0 bases and J 5 bases, leaving 11 bases between the germline ends. This CDR3 is built from 15 residues.

The genes are TRBV12-3 or TRBV12-4 and TRBJ1-5; 8 bases align to TRBD1. V was clipped by 5 bases and J by 4 bases; unmatched bases: 10. The CDR3 contains 16 residues. The CDR3 nucleotides are TGTGCCAGCAGTGGAGGGACAGGATGGCTTAATCAGCCCCAGCATTTT. Translated, it gives CASSGGTGWLNQPQHF.

This clonotype was seen only a few times. The rearrangement uses TRBV25-1 and TRBJ2-1; D possibly corresponds to TRBD1 (5 bases). Germline V gene data show CDR1 as MGHDK and CDR2 as SYGVNS. Between the trimmed V and J ends, which lost 6 bases and 4 bases, there was a span of 16 bases. The CDR3 extends over 15 amino acids. The DNA of the CDR3 is TGTGCCAGCAGGGGAATGGCAGGACATTACAATGAGCAGTTCTTC. This sequence encodes CASRGMAGHYNEQFF.

This clonotype was seen a few times. The rearrangement joins TRBV18 to TRBJ1-1, with 7 bases that match TRBD1. This CDR3 has 14 residues. Trimming cost V 2 bases and J 4 bases; bases outside gene matches: 4. The V gene's germline CDR1 is KGHSH and CDR2 LQKENI. The CDR3 region has the DNA TGTGCCAGCTCACCAAAGACAGGGACCACTGAAGCTTTCTTT. It specifies CASSPKTGTTEAFF.

This clonotype was counted a few times. The CDR3, as DNA: TGTGCCAGCAGGCAGGCCACCGGGGAGCTGTTTTTT. This encodes CASRQATGELFF. The chain recombines TRBV6-5 with TRBJ2-2; the D is unclear. CDR3 length equals 12 residues. V shed 6 bases and J shed 4 bases, with 6 bases lying between them. In germline, CDR1 is MNHEY, CDR2 SVGAGI.

The gene calls are TRBV5-4 and TRBJ2-5; tentatively, D is TRBD1 (5 bases). Germline V lookup: CDR1 SGHNT, CDR2 YYREEE (reference sequence). Trimming removed 1 base at V and 3 bases at J, with 10 bases between. This CDR3 region has 14 residues. CDR3 nucleotide sequence: TGTGCCAGCAGCTTGAGCAGGGCAGAAGAGACCCAGTACTTC. This gives the protein CASSLSRAEETQYF. Combining the CDR3 with reference TRBV5-4 and TRBJ2-5 gives the whole variable domain ETGVTQSPTHLIKTRGQQVTLRCSSQSGHNTVSWYQQALGQGPQFIFQYYREEENGRGNFPPRFSGLQFPNYSSELNVNALELDDSALYLCASSLSRAEETQYFGPGTRLLVL.

The rearrangement links TRBV12-3 or TRBV12-4 to TRBJ2-7, with D possibly matching TRBD1 (5 bases). The CDR3 runs to 12 residues. Trimming removed 3 bases at V and 3 bases at J, with 6 bases between. The DNA for the CDR3 is TGTGCCAGCAGTTTCACAGGCTACGAGCAGTACTTC. It translates to CASSFTGYEQYF.

The chain couples TRBV6-6 to TRBJ2-3, with 8 nucleotides matching TRBD1. The germline V gene has CDR1 MNHNY and CDR2 SVGAGI (reference sequence). The CDR3 extends over 16 amino acids. V shed 5 bases and J 2 bases; nucleotides not matched to a gene: 9. This CDR3 reads CASSDPRDRSTDTQYF. The CDR3 nucleotides are TGTGCCAGCAGTGACCCCCGGGACAGGTCCACAGATACGCAGTATTTT.

Relative to its sample, this clonotype is medium-sized. V is TRBV10-3 and J is TRBJ2-1, with TRBD1 as a possible D gene (5 bases). The CDR3 loop spans 16 amino acids. Trimming pared 0 bases from V and 3 bases from J, leaving 12 bases between. Per germline, CDR1 ENHRY and CDR2 SYGVKD. As DNA, the CDR3 is TGTGCCATCAGTGAGTCGATGGCAGGGAACTACAATGAGCAGTTCTTC. Its translation is CAISESMAGNYNEQFF.

This clonotype was seen at least ten times. This chain connects TRBV7-9 to TRBJ1-1; D not certain. Germline assignment: CDR1 SEHNR and CDR2 FQNEAQ (reference sequence). V was shortened by 1 base and J by 4 bases, with 10 bases between the two germline ends. The CDR3 runs to 14 residues. The CDR3 bases are TGTGCCAGCAGCTTAGGGAGAGTGGGCACTGAAGCTTTCTTT. It codes for CASSLGRVGTEAFF. Supplemented by reference TRBV7-9 and TRBJ1-1, the full variable domain reads DTGVSQNPRHKITKRGQNVTFRCDPISEHNRLYWYRQTLGQGPEFLTYFQNEAQLEKSRLLSDRFSAERPKGSFSTLEIQRTEQGDSAMYLCASSLGRVGTEAFFGQGTRLTVV.

This clonotype was counted ten times or more. The CDR3 sequence: CASSTGPGQGVFTDTQYF. The CDR3 nucleotides are TGTGCCAGTAGTACCGGACCGGGACAGGGGGTTTTCACAGATACGCAGTATTTT. This chain connects TRBV19 to TRBJ2-3; 11 nucleotides align to TRBD1. With 4 bases clipped from V and 2 bases from J, the junction kept 11 bases outside the gene matches. This CDR3 spans 18 amino acids. Germline assignment: CDR1 LNHDA and CDR2 SQIVND (reference sequence).

This clonotype was counted many times. The rearrangement joins TRBV7-2 to TRBJ2-7, with a weak D call TRBD2 (7 bases). V was trimmed by 7 bases and J by 5 bases, leaving 18 bases between them. This CDR3 has 14 amino acids. CDR1 and CDR2 (germline): SGHTA, FQGNSA. CDR3 nucleotides: TGTGCCAGCACCACGAGGGGGGGGACAAACGAGCAGTACTTC. This codes for CASTTRGGTNEQYF.

This clonotype showed up many times. The chain uses TRBV19 and TRBJ1-3, with TRBD1 as a possible D gene (6 bases). Germline values: CDR1 LNHDA, CDR2 SQIVND (reference sequence). The length of the CDR3 is 14 residues. Trimming left V 7 bases short and J 0 bases short, with 10 bases between. The CDR3 sequence: CASTRGGSGNTIYF. The CDR3 coding sequence is TGTGCCAGTACGAGGGGGGGCTCTGGAAACACCATATATTTT. The full variable domain, with the rest looked up from reference TRBV19 and TRBJ1-3, is DGGITQSPKYLFRKEGQNVTLSCEQNLNHDAMYWYRQDPGQGLRLIYYSQIVNDFQKGDIAEGYSVSREKKESFPLTVTSAQKNPTAFYLCASTRGGSGNTIYFGEGSWLTVV.